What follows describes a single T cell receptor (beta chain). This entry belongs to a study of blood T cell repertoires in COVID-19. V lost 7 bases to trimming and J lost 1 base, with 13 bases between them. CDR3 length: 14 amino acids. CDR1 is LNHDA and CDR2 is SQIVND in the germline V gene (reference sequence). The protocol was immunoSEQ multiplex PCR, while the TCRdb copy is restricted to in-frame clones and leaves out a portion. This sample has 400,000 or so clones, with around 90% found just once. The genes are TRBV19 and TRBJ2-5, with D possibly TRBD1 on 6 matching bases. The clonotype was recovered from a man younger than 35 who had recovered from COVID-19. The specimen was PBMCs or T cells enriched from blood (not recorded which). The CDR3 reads CASTLTGSQETQYF. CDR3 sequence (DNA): TGTGCCAGTACCTTGACAGGATCCCAAGAGACCCAGTACTTC. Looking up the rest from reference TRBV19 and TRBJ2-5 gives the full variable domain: DGGITQSPKYLFRKEGQNVTLSCEQNLNHDAMYWYRQDPGQGLRLIYYSQIVNDFQKGDIAEGYSVSREKKESFPLTVTSAQKNPTAFYLCASTLTGSQETQYFGPGTRLLVL.